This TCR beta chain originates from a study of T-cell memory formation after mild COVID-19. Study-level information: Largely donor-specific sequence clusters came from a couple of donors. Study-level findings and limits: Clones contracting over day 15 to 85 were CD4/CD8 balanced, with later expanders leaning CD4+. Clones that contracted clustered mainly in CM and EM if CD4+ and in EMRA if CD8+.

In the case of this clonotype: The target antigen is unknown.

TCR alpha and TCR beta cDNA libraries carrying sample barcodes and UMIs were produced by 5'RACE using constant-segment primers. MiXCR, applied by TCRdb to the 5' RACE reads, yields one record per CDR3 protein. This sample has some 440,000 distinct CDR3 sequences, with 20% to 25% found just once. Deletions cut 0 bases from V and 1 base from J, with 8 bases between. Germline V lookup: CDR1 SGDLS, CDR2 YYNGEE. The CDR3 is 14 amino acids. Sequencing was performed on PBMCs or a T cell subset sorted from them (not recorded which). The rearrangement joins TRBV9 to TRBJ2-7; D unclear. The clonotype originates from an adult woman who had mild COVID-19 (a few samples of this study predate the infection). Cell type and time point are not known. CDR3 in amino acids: CASSVAQMSYEQYF. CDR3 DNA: TGTGCCAGCAGCGTAGCCCAGATGTCCTACGAGCAGTACTTC.